This record looks at one T cell receptor beta chain sequence and its context. Its specificity is not known. This record belongs to a study of post-analysis software for immune sequencing data. For the study at large: Secondary progressive, relapsing-remitting and progressive-relapsing multiple sclerosis were among the included disease courses. Notes on the study in general: There was significantly lower normalized Chao1 diversity in multiple sclerosis patients than in controls. The study found TRBV5-6, TRBV5-1 and TRBV20-1 among 4 or 5 TRBV segments more frequent in patients than controls. Clustering by F measure revealed strong co-clustering among samples prepared together in one batch.

The CDR3 runs 13 residues. J was trimmed by 15 bases and V by 1 base; bases with no gene match: 6. CDR1 and CDR2 from the germline V gene are SEHNR and FQNEAQ (reference sequence). Each TCR beta cDNA library carried unique molecular identifiers. Roughly 470,000 cDNA molecules came from about 1 to 10 million T cells. MiXCR was run by TCRdb on the PCR reads, yielding one entry per CDR3 protein. The repertoire holds hundreds of thousands of distinct CDR3 sequences, with roughly 27% as singletons. The specimen was blood. The TCR was taken from a girl aged 5 to 17 with multiple sclerosis. V and J are TRBV7-9 and TRBJ2-1; 10 positions agree with TRBD1. DNA for the CDR3: TGTGCCAGCAGCTTAGAGGGGACAGGGGTTGGGTTCTTC. This sequence encodes CASSLEGTGVGFF. The full variable domain, completed using reference TRBV7-9 and TRBJ2-1, is DTGVSQNPRHKITKRGQNVTFRCDPISEHNRLYWYRQTLGQGPEFLTYFQNEAQLEKSRLLSDRFSAERPKGSFSTLEIQRTEQGDSAMYLCASSLEGTGVGFFGPGTRLTVL.